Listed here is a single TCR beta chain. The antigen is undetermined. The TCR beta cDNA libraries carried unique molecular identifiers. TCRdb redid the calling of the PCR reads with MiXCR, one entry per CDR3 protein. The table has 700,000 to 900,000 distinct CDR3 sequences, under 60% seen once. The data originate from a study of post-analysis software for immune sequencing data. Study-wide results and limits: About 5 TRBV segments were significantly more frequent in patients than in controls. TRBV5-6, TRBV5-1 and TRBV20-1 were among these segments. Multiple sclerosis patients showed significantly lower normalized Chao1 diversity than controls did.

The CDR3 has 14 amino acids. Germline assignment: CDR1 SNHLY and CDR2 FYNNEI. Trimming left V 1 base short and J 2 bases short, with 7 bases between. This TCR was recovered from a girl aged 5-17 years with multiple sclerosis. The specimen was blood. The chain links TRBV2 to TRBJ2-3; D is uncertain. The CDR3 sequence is CASSEGAFTDTQYF. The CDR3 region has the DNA TGTGCCAGCAGTGAAGGAGCTTTCACAGATACGCAGTATTTT.